A selection of T cell receptor beta chains follows, all from one sample in a study of blood T cell repertoires in COVID-19. Clones were sequenced by immunoSEQ multiplex PCR, and TCRdb holds only the in-frame ones, with some missing. Of roughly 200,000 clones in the sample, 70% to 90% are singletons; the top ten hold roughly 10%. The sample taken for sequencing was peripheral blood. The receptors were gathered from a woman aged 45-60 years with COVID-19, enrolled during active disease. The CDR3 runs from the conserved cysteine through the conserved F or W.

J: TRBJ1-1; V: TRBV21-1; CDR3: CASPTLNTEAFF
J: TRBJ2-5; V: TRBV7-6; CDR3: CASSLGGLAGGETQYF
J: TRBJ1-4; V: TRBV7-6; CDR3: CASSFDRGRGEKLFF
J: TRBJ2-3; V: TRBV6-6; CDR3: CASSPLRQERTDTQYF
J: TRBJ1-3; V: TRBV27; CDR3: CAPPRGQGLGGNTIYF
J: TRBJ2-7; V: TRBV12-5; CDR3: CASGLQTGLIYEQYF
J: TRBJ1-2; V: TRBV7-9; CDR3: CASSLYATGANYGYTF
J: TRBJ1-6; V: TRBV30; CDR3: CAWSREAHSFYNSPLHF
J: TRBJ2-4; V: TRBV6-4; CDR3: CASSAQGGNIQYF
J: TRBJ2-7; V: TRBV30; CDR3: CAWSDPLRQGTRNEQYF
J: TRBJ2-3; V: TRBV4-1; CDR3: CASSRVAGGLDTQYF
J: TRBJ2-6; V: TRBV11-2; CDR3: CASSLGPGRISGANVLTF
J: TRBJ1-1; V: TRBV20-1; CDR3: CSARRQPKAFF
J: TRBJ1-2; V: TRBV15; CDR3: CATSRDRSPMSGYTF
J: TRBJ1-5; V: TRBV7-9; CDR3: CASSLGTPNQPQHF
J: TRBJ2-3; V: TRBV11-2; CDR3: CASSLSGEGTDTQYF
J: TRBJ2-5; V: TRBV7-2; CDR3: CASSSQGETQYF
J: TRBJ1-6; V: TRBV2; CDR3: CASSEGSRGQGNSPLHF
J: TRBJ2-3; V: TRBV11-2; CDR3: CASSRTGNSADTQYF
J: TRBJ2-1; V: TRBV5-4; CDR3: CASSLGGDRRYNEQFF
J: TRBJ2-2; V: TRBV21-1; CDR3: CASLPGGAWGTGELFF
J: TRBJ1-5; V: TRBV15; CDR3: CATSRGGGGYRNQPQHF
J: TRBJ1-1; V: TRBV28; CDR3: CASSFRRGGEAFF
J: TRBJ1-1; V: TRBV11-3; CDR3: CASSSPTGDPLNTEAFF
J: TRBJ1-1; V: TRBV2; CDR3: CASILQGNTEAFF
J: TRBJ2-2; V: TRBV6-5; CDR3: CASRGNRGGTGELFF
J: TRBJ1-2; V: TRBV6-5; CDR3: CASSPDRGLSYGYTF
J: TRBJ2-2; V: TRBV4-1; CDR3: CASSQDFIGELFF
J: TRBJ2-7; V: TRBV10-1; CDR3: CASSERGSGGTYEQYF
J: TRBJ1-4; V: TRBV21-1; CDR3: CASSKQAGGEKLFF
J: TRBJ2-3; V: TRBV7-3; CDR3: CASSLGQGADTQYF
J: TRBJ1-2; V: TRBV5-1; CDR3: CASSPDVQVIYGYTF
J: TRBJ2-1; V: TRBV6-4; CDR3: CASSLSGTSGHNEQFF